This T cell receptor beta chain was obtained from a study of T cell clonality in common variable immunodeficiency (dated by TCRdb to the mid-2010s). Study-wide findings and limitations: According to the authors, figuring out what caused the increased clonality in CVID would require sequencing the repertoires of T cell subpopulations. CVID TCRbeta sequences reportedly showed fewer deletions and N-nucleotide insertions and lacked highly modified clones with 13 or more V deletions. CVID subjects shared fewer TCRbeta clones with each other than healthy controls did (p < 0.0001). Despite equal DNA input, controls averaged around 82,000 unique sequences per sample versus about 32,000 in CVID samples. Differences among patients in the CVID cohort limited the correlations between repertoire features and clinical complications. TCRbeta clonality was higher in CVID subjects than in healthy controls (t-test p = 0.018), and the increase was most characteristic of about a third of subjects.

In its sample, this clone was seen many times. Which antigen it targets is not known. The CDR3 goes on 3 residues after the read ends, and that part is filled in from the germline J gene. Equivalent amounts of genomic DNA from CVID and control samples were used as sequencing input. For every sample, a 60 bp segment covering the rearranged TCRbeta CDR3 region was amplified and then sequenced. The immunoSEQ assay, a bias-corrected multiplex PCR combined with high-throughput sequencing, was used to amplify TCRbeta. The paper's data handling went like this. Every unique nucleotide sequence counted as a clone and was annotated with V, D and J genes, copy number and frequency. Sequences were labeled productive if in frame, and non-productive if out of frame or containing stop codons. As previously described, clonality was calculated on the basis of Shannon's entropy. Mean CDR3 Kyte-Doolittle hydropathy was derived from the predicted amino acid sequences of productive clones. Scaled V gene usage was hierarchically clustered using Manhattan distance and complete linkage with the R hclust function. To assess clone sharing by CDR3 amino acid sequence, 12 repertoires per group were resampled over 100 rounds. The repertoires were screened for 70 published EBV-specific TCRbeta sequences and a few hundred published CMV-specific TCRbeta sequences. After a couple of CVID samples that produced fewer than 10,000 sequences were dropped from the analysis, 42 CVID repertoires remained. TCRdb took this table from immuneACCESS and kept in-frame rearrangements with V and J called. Such tables lack part of the clones; where checked against another copy, unresolved V genes explain under half of the gap, and the rest is unexplained. The V and J calls and clone size are taken from that table; D and trimming were inferred from the DNA. In this sample the table shows 45,000 to 55,000 clones, and no singletons are among them. The ten biggest clones cover 5% to 7% of the sample.

Relative to germline, V is 5 bases shorter and J is 0 bases shorter, with 8 bases between their ends. From the cysteine up to the phenylalanine, the CDR3 has a length of 14 residues. Part of the CDR3 DNA is given, 33 bases translated from base 1. Taken from the germline V gene (reference sequence), the CDR1 and CDR2 loops are LNHDA and SQIVND. Most CVID patients and most healthy controls were of Caucasian heritage. Heparinized peripheral whole blood samples of roughly 5 to 9 ml were obtained from each donor. Genomic DNA from adults with common variable immune deficiency (CVID) and from healthy adult controls was used to sequence TCRbeta CDR3 repertoires. The control group was made up of about 22 healthy adult volunteers (about ten male and approximately twelve female) whose ages ranged from roughly 23 to 66 years, with a mean age of approximately 34. Diluted blood was density-centrifuged over Hypaque 1077 or Ficoll-Paque to isolate peripheral blood mononuclear cells. Unsorted mononuclear cells served as the source of genomic DNA, which was extracted either by Qiagen column purification or by a centrifugation-based method.

Specimen: peripheral blood mononuclear cells. The sequence was obtained from a person between 18 and 75 years old in good health. Rearrangement joined TRBV19 to TRBJ2-4; TRBD1 is possibly the D segment (5 matching bases). Here the CDR3 is given as CASSQGIAKNIQYF. The sequenced part of the CDR3 DNA is TGTGCCAGTAGTCAGGGAATAGCCAAAAACATT.